The 10 T cell receptor beta chains below were found in one sample sequenced in a study of radiotherapy plus CTLA-4 blockade in lung cancer. Clones were read by immunoSEQ multiplex PCR, and TCRdb kept only the in-frame ones, dropping some. The sample lists 40,000 to 50,000 clones, 82% seen once, with 3% to 4% in the top ten. The sample consisted of peripheral blood, taken from a patient treated with radiotherapy plus ipilimumab. The receptor source for this set is a human donor with non-small cell lung cancer who had stable disease on radiotherapy plus ipilimumab.

The rearrangement uses TRBV27 and TRBJ2-3; 7 positions agree with TRBD2. This CDR3 region has 17 residues. CDR1 MNHEY and CDR2 SMNVEV come from the germline V gene (reference sequence). V shed 2 bases, J shed 0 bases, and the junction held 8 bases outside the gene matches. In DNA, the CDR3 is TGTGCCAGCAGTTTAATCGGACTAGGACCTAGCACAGATACGCAGTATTTT. Translated: CASSLIGLGPSTDTQYF.

DNA for the CDR3: TGTGCCAGTAGTATGGGGGCGGCGACTCGAATTAACACTGAAGCTTTCTTT. The encoded protein is CASSMGAATRINTEAFF. The gene calls are TRBV19 and TRBJ1-1; tentative D call: TRBD1 (6 bases). The CDR3 is 17 residues long. Trimming left V 3 bases short and J 2 bases short, with 19 bases between. Germline CDR1 LNHDA, CDR2 SQIVND (reference sequence).

The V and J genes are TRBV4-1 and TRBJ1-2; D is unclear. CDR1 and CDR2 from the germline V gene are MGHRA and YSYEKL. Trimming took 3 bases from V and 4 from J, leaving 9 bases between them. The CDR3 consists of 13 residues. CDR3 coding DNA: TGCGCCAGCAGCCAGGCGGGAGCCTATGGCTACACCTTC. This translates into CASSQAGAYGYTF.

V is TRBV2 and J is TRBJ2-2; 7 positions agree with TRBD2. J gave up 10 bases and V 4 bases, and 3 bases lay outside the gene matches. The CDR3 runs 12 residues. Germline lookup yields CDR1 SNHLY and CDR2 FYNNEI. CDR3 protein: CASSGGGVELFF. DNA for the CDR3: TGTGCCAGCAGTGGGGGGGGAGTGGAGCTGTTTTTT.

The chain recombines TRBV4-1 with TRBJ2-5; D is undetermined. Trimming shortened V by 0 bases and J by 1 base, and 9 bases separated the two germline ends. CDR1 and CDR2 (germline): MGHRA, YSYEKL. This CDR3 has 15 residues. This CDR3 reads CASSQEIGGQETQYF. The CDR3 coding sequence is TGCGCCAGCAGCCAAGAAATCGGCGGCCAAGAGACCCAGTACTTC.

This sequence joins TRBV18 and TRBJ2-7; D might be TRBD2 (7 bases). The V end was cut by 8 bases, the J end by 3 bases, with 11 bases between. The CDR3 has 12 residues. Per the germline V gene, CDR1 is KGHSH and CDR2 is LQKENI. DNA for the CDR3: TGTGCCAGCCAAAGGGGGGGCTACGAGCAGTACTTC. This gives the protein CASQRGGYEQYF.

V usage is TRBV30 and J usage is TRBJ2-2; 8 bases agree with TRBD1. The V segment lost 5 bases and the J segment 4 bases; nucleotides outside the gene matches: 9. Germline V CDR1 and CDR2: GTSNPN, SVGIG (reference sequence). The CDR3 extends over 15 amino acids. CDR3 DNA sequence: TGTGCCTGGGCCAGCAGGGGGCAGAGCACCGGGGAGCTGTTTTTT. It codes for CAWASRGQSTGELFF.

This chain connects TRBV7-3 to TRBJ2-7, with a weak D call TRBD1 (5 bases). Germline-derived CDR1 and CDR2 are SGHTA and FQGTGA. The CDR3 spans 14 residues. V lost 2 bases and J 0 bases, leaving 8 bases between the germline ends. The CDR3 is CASSLGHNSYEQYF. In nucleotides, the CDR3 is TGTGCCAGCAGCTTAGGACACAACTCCTACGAGCAGTACTTC.

The chain uses TRBV10-3 and TRBJ1-1, with D unresolved. The CDR3 loop spans 15 amino acids. Germline assignment: CDR1 ENHRY and CDR2 SYGVKD. V was cut by 0 bases and J by 1 base, with 9 bases left in between. CDR3 protein: CAISESNNGNTEAFF. For the CDR3, the DNA is TGTGCCATCAGTGAGTCGAATAACGGGAACACTGAAGCTTTCTTT.

This clone appeared a single time. The V call is TRBV2, the J call TRBJ1-5; 9 bases are a match to TRBD1. CDR3 length: 14 amino acids. The germline gives CDR1 SNHLY, CDR2 FYNNEI. V lost 3 bases to trimming and J lost 7 bases; unmatched junction nucleotides: 4. CDR3 coding DNA: TGTGCCAGCAGTGATGGGGACAGGGTACAGCCCCAGCATTTT. Amino acids: CASSDGDRVQPQHF.